This TCR beta chain stems from a study of cytomegalovirus exposure and HLA in healthy donors. The CDR3 covers 13 residues. CDR1 is LNHDA, CDR2 SQIVND, per germline (reference sequence). V gave up 7 bases and J gave up 3 bases, with 12 bases separating them. The primer mix had 60 Vbeta and 13 Jbeta primers. The protocol was immunoSEQ multiplex PCR, while the TCRdb copy is restricted to in-frame clones and leaves out a portion. The top ten hold 1.6% of the sample, which has 150,000 to 200,000 clones, 70% to 85% seen once. The sequencing sample was made of PBMCs. The chain is built from TRBV19 and TRBJ1-1; D uncertain. The source is a woman aged 30 to 39 in good health and CMV-seronegative. The CDR3 loop is CASMRRTYTEAFF. The CDR3 bases are TGTGCCAGTATGAGGCGGACTTACACTGAAGCTTTCTTT.